This record looks at one TCR beta chain sequence and its context. This clone was counted a single time. Its antigen is not yet known. Base-call qualities are not available, and no considerably larger clone is one nucleotide away. V sheds 0 bases and J sheds 12 bases, leaving 16 bases between their ends. From the cysteine through the phenylalanine, the CDR3 covers 14 amino acids. Only CDR3 DNA is held: 42 bases, read in frame from base 1. The germline V gene (reference sequence) sets CDR1 to SGHKS and CDR2 to YYEKEE. The record originates from a study of blood T cell repertoires in COVID-19 (dated by TCRdb to the early 2020s). Broadly, across the study: Samples from collaborators originated in the United States, Italy and Spain and spanned both the acute and convalescent phases of COVID-19. The material from the prospective study consisted of cDNA or gDNA derived from T cells, B-cell-depleted T cells, or PBMCs. Subjects who had been exposed to COVID-19, were actively infected with it, or had recovered from it provided the deeply sampled blood TCRbeta repertoires that made up the dataset. The repertoires were released in a freely available public database intended as a resource for research on the immune response to SARS-CoV-2. Samples came from the ongoing ImmuneRACE study (first 160 participants) plus 1,254 subjects from 6 global collaborators. Sample metadata almost always included a de-identified subject ID, COVID-19 status, age in years and sex. Where HLA class I and class II types were available, the types were taken from metadata supplied by the sample provider, not from assay-based typing. General conclusions and limits of the study: How much clinical and demographic metadata was included differed by source and by participant, and the metadata was provided uncurated.

Each collaborating institution followed its own protocols to collect whole blood in K2EDTA tubes. Collaborator samples were shipped for TCRbeta analysis as frozen whole blood, isolated PBMCs, or DNA extracted from either sample type. The immunoSEQ Assay, a bias-controlled multiplex PCR, was used to amplify TCRbeta CDR3 regions from genomic DNA. The published analysis was carried out like this. The number of nucleated cells in each sample was estimated from the amplification of reference gene primers within the assay. To quantify the absolute abundance of each unique TCRbeta CDR3 rearrangement, sequence reads were collapsed and filtered. For each sample, productive Simpson clonality was calculated as the square root of Simpson's diversity index across productive rearrangements. TCRdb mirrors the immuneACCESS table, restricted to in-frame sequences. Some clones are absent from its copies; in checked studies, under half trace to an unresolved V gene, and the reason for the others is unknown. V, J and clone size reflect that table, while D and trimming were determined from the DNA. Recorded for this sample are about 94,000 clones; 80% of them occurred a single time. The ten largest clones capture around 20% of the sample.

This receptor was obtained from a human donor in a cohort sampled during active COVID-19. Material: peripheral blood. The chain joins TRBV5-5 to TRBJ2-1; confidence is insufficient to name the D gene. The CDR3 amino acid sequence is: CASSLGLPKSAQFF. The DNA sequence is TGTGCCAGCAGCTTGGGACTCCCCAAAAGCGCGCAGTTCTTC.